This TCR beta chain derives from a study of PD-1 blockade in classical Hodgkin lymphoma (dated by TCRdb to about 2020). Regarding the complete study: Nivolumab dosing was 3 mg/kg intravenously every 2 weeks, continuing until either disease progression or unacceptable toxicity. To define a peripheral blood immune signature of response to PD-1 blockade in classical Hodgkin lymphoma, the study combined TCR beta sequencing with CyTOF. General conclusions and limits of the study: The study was limited to a single clinical trial cohort, and causes of repertoire differences, possibly disease activity or prior therapy, remained undefined. Among trial patients, those achieving complete response had baseline diversity similar to that of newly diagnosed patients, while diversity was significantly lower in partial responders and progressors. A significant rise by C4D1 was seen in CD4+ but not CD8+ TCR diversity (p=0.0027 vs p=0.16), with the rise being most apparent in complete responders (p=0.02). Baseline TCR diversity was reported to be lower in newly diagnosed patients than in healthy donors and to be lower still in relapsed/refractory patients. Lower diversity was seen in patients whose nivolumab began less than 1 year after ASCT, and these patients were left out of later analyses so that immune reconstitution would not confound the results.

The time point label, as the study defines it: cycle 4 day 1 (C4D1), after 6 weeks of nivolumab. Every trial patient had relapsed after autologous stem cell transplantation, and cohorts A, B and C differed in prior brentuximab vedotin exposure. The trial cohort comprised 60 or so patients with relapsed/refractory classical Hodgkin lymphoma whose best overall responses were complete response, partial response or progressive disease. Trial patients were treated with single-agent nivolumab in the multi-cohort phase II CheckMate 205 trial. Best overall response was determined by an independent review committee according to the 2007 International Working Group response criteria. Trial PBMCs were obtained immediately prior to nivolumab initiation (C1D1) and on therapy at cycle 2 day 1 and cycle 4 day 1. Peripheral blood was collected in 8 mL Vacutainer Cell Preparation Tubes, from which PBMCs were isolated by centrifugation and then cryopreserved.

Concerning this clone: Its binding antigen is unknown. No much larger clone is present one base from it, and per-base qualities are unavailable.

Genomic DNA was isolated using the Qiagen DNeasy kit from unsorted PBMCs as well as from negatively selected CD4+ and CD8+ fractions. TCR beta CDR3 regions were subjected to amplification by immunoSEQ multiplex PCR with primers that anneal to V and J segments. Amplification bias was minimized using a synthetic immune receptor repertoire, and residual bias was removed computationally after sequencing. In the paper's pipeline: Repertoire diversity was quantified as the Shannon entropy index using custom Python scripts. Unsorted, CD4+ and CD8+ repertoires were examined separately, except in combined analyses, for which CD4+ and CD8+ sequences were merged in silico. Clonal expansion was defined as at least a 2-fold frequency increase after treatment relative to C1D1, with a pseudocount of 0.5 for undetected baseline clones. Singleton clones were defined as clones with 0 or 1 copy at C1D1, and non-singleton clones were defined as clones with 2 or more copies. By matching protein sequences in sorted samples from the same patient, clones expanded in unsorted samples were annotated as CD4+, CD8+ or unknown. Wilcoxon tests were applied to paired samples to test diversity changes from C1D1 to C4D1. TCRdb obtained this table from immuneACCESS and retained in-frame rearrangements with V and J assigned. These tables miss some clones; where compared with another copy, unresolved V genes account for less than half of the shortfall, and the remainder is unexplained. D and trimming were read from the DNA, whereas the V and J calls and clone size are those reported in that table. The sample has roughly 16,000 clones on record, 83% of them singletons. The ten largest account for roughly 14% of the sample.

Inclusive of the bounding cysteine and phenylalanine, the CDR3 is 15 residues long. The retained sequence is limited to the CDR3, 45 bases, with the frame set at the first base. Reading the germline V gene gives CDR1 MNHNS and CDR2 SASEGT. After removal of 5 bases from V and 7 bases from J, the junction retains 7 bases not matched to a gene. Sequenced material: peripheral blood mononuclear cells (PBMCs), taken before the fourth cycle of nivolumab. The sequence derives from a human donor with classical Hodgkin lymphoma. The chain is assembled from TRBV6-1 and TRBJ1-6; the junction holds 8 bases that match TRBD1. The nucleotides read TGTGCCAGCAGTTCCGGGGACAGGACAAATTCACCCCTCCACTTT. It encodes CASSSGDRTNSPLHF.